These 18 T cell receptor beta chains were all obtained from the same sample, sequenced in a study of T-cell reconstitution after alpha-beta-depleted transplantation in children. Preparing the TCRbeta library involved the use of unique molecular identifiers. TCRdb redid the calling of the PCR reads with MiXCR, one entry per CDR3 protein. The table lists roughly 180,000 distinct CDR3 sequences, over 8.5% of them singletons. The sample consisted of PBMCs, taken before TCRalphabeta/CD19-depleted stem cell transplant. These receptors all stem from a boy aged 2 to 10 with acute myeloid leukemia, due to receive a stem cell transplant.

This clonotype was observed a handful of times. The J gene is TRBJ1-2, the V gene TRBV12-3 or TRBV12-4; D uncertain. Trimming removed 3 bases at V and 7 bases at J, with 12 bases between. This CDR3 is built from 13 residues. The DNA for the CDR3 is TGTGCCAGCAGTTTGGGTGCCCCCTCTGGCTACACCTTC. Translation gives CASSLGAPSGYTF.

This clonotype was seen repeatedly, ten times or more. The chain links TRBV3-1 to TRBJ2-1; TRBD2 agrees at 10 bases. V shed 5 bases, J shed 7 bases, and the junction held 2 bases outside the gene matches. Germline V gene data show CDR1 as LGHDT and CDR2 as YNNKEL (reference sequence). This CDR3 is built from 13 residues. CDR3 sequence reads: CASSASGGNEQFF. The CDR3 DNA follows: TGTGCCAGCAGCGCTAGCGGGGGAAATGAGCAGTTCTTC.

This clonotype was counted many times. The CDR3 region has the DNA TGCAGCGTTGAAGATCGTGGTGGCGGAGACTACGAGCAGTACTTC. It specifies CSVEDRGGGDYEQYF. The V and J genes are TRBV29-1 and TRBJ2-7; no clear D gene. From germline, CDR1 is SQVTM and CDR2 ANQGSEA. The V gene lost 0 bases and the J gene lost 3 bases, with 15 bases spanning the gap. The CDR3 consists of 15 residues.

This clonotype has at least ten counts. V usage is TRBV28 and J usage is TRBJ2-5; the match to TRBD1 covers 7 bases. The V gene's germline CDR1 is MDHEN and CDR2 SYDVKM. The CDR3 totals 15 residues. V lost 5 bases to trimming and J lost 2 bases; unmatched junction nucleotides: 8. CDR3 bases: TGTGCCAGCAGTCTGCAGGGGGTCGGTCAAGAGACCCAGTACTTC. Translation: CASSLQGVGQETQYF.

This clonotype has ten or more counts. DNA of the CDR3: TGTGCCAGCAGCCCCTGGACAGGTGCGGCCGGGGAGCTGTTTTTT. As protein: CASSPWTGAAGELFF. The genes are TRBV11-3 and TRBJ2-2; 7 bases align to TRBD1. J gave up 6 bases and V 5 bases, and 9 bases lay outside the gene matches. The germline V gene encodes CDR1 SGHNT and CDR2 YENEEA. The CDR3 consists of 15 residues. Complete variable domain (other parts from reference TRBV11-3 and TRBJ2-2): EAGVVQSPRYKIIEKKQPVAFWCNPISGHNTLYWYLQNLGQGPELLIRYENEEAVDDSQLPKDRFSAERLKGVDSTLKIQPAELGDSAVYLCASSPWTGAAGELFFGEGSRLTVL.

This clonotype was seen at least ten times. The J gene is TRBJ1-5, the V gene TRBV3-1; possibly TRBD1 for D (5 bases). The CDR3 has 15 residues. The V gene's germline CDR1 is LGHDT and CDR2 YNNKEL (reference sequence). Between the trimmed V and J ends, which lost 0 bases and 5 bases, there was a span of 11 bases. The CDR3 spells CASSQDSGSDQPQHF. The CDR3 region has the DNA TGTGCCAGCAGCCAAGATTCAGGGTCAGATCAGCCCCAGCATTTT.

This clonotype was seen ten or more times. CDR3 sequence: CASSLDSLNTEAFF. DNA of the CDR3: TGCGCCAGCAGCCTCGACAGTTTGAACACTGAAGCTTTCTTT. V is TRBV5-1 and J is TRBJ1-1, with D possibly matching TRBD1 (5 bases). Trimming left V 4 bases short and J 0 bases short, with 10 bases between. The CDR3 has 14 residues. The germline gives CDR1 SGHRS, CDR2 YFSETQ.

Within the sample, this clonotype is medium-sized (0.01 to 0.1%). The chain employs TRBV4-1 and TRBJ1-1; 9 positions agree with TRBD1. In germline, CDR1 is MGHRA, CDR2 YSYEKL. This CDR3 is 15 amino acids long. Trimming removed 3 bases from V and 3 bases from J; junction bases left unmatched: 5. The CDR3 region has the DNA TGCGCCAGCAGCCAGATGGGGACAGGGCACACTGAAGCTTTCTTT. It translates to CASSQMGTGHTEAFF.

This clonotype showed up many times. The chain is built from TRBV4-2 and TRBJ2-5; TRBD1 matches at 10 bases. Germline CDR1 LGHNA, CDR2 YNFKEQ. V shed 4 bases and J 2 bases; nucleotides not matched to a gene: 1. The CDR3 sequence is 14 residues long. The CDR3 nucleotides are TGTGCCAGCAGCCGACAGGGGGCGCAAGAGACCCAGTACTTC. It encodes CASSRQGAQETQYF.

In its sample, this clonotype was seen many times. The chain employs TRBV27 and TRBJ1-2; D unresolved. The CDR3 spans 14 residues. Germline values: CDR1 MNHEY, CDR2 SMNVEV (reference sequence). With 6 bases removed from V and 3 bases from J, the gap between germline ends came to 14 bases. The CDR3 loop reads CASSRTERDYGYTF. The CDR3 coding sequence is TGTGCCAGCAGCCGGACGGAGAGGGACTATGGCTACACCTTC.

This clonotype was seen at least ten times. This chain uses TRBV5-4 with TRBJ2-6, with 13 bases aligning to TRBD2. The CDR3 length is 19 residues. Unmatched junction bases numbered 8, after V lost 5 bases and J lost 0 bases. From germline, CDR1 is SGHNT and CDR2 YYREEE (reference sequence). DNA of the CDR3: TGTGCCAGCAGTTTGACTAGCGGGAGGAGGAACTCTGGGGCCAACGTCCTGACTTTC. Its protein product is CASSLTSGRRNSGANVLTF.

This clonotype was seen once. The chain uses TRBV2 and TRBJ2-1, with 8 bases matching TRBD2. The CDR3 runs 19 residues. Trimming cost V 8 bases and J 5 bases; bases outside gene matches: 23. The germline V gene encodes CDR1 SNHLY and CDR2 FYNNEI. The CDR3 sequence is CASWLIRRGFGGAHNEQFF. Here the CDR3 DNA reads TGTGCCAGCTGGTTGATCCGGAGGGGTTTCGGGGGGGCCCACAATGAGCAGTTCTTC.

Ten or more counts support this clonotype. The CDR3 sequence is CASSFLPSGELFF. CDR3 sequence (DNA): TGTGCCAGCAGTTTTTTGCCGTCCGGGGAGCTGTTTTTT. The genes are TRBV27 and TRBJ2-2; D is unresolved. This CDR3 contains 13 residues. The germline gives CDR1 MNHEY, CDR2 SMNVEV (reference sequence). Trimming removed 3 bases from V and 6 bases from J, with 8 bases in between.

This clonotype appeared many times. This rearrangement joins TRBV3-1 to TRBJ1-2; 11 positions agree with TRBD1. In germline, CDR1 is LGHDT, CDR2 YNNKEL (reference sequence). Trimming at V came to 1 base and at J to 6 bases, leaving 4 bases not matched to a gene. The CDR3 has 15 residues. The CDR3 DNA reads TGTGCCAGCAGCCAAGGTCGGACAGGGGGCCATGGCTACACCTTC. The encoded protein is CASSQGRTGGHGYTF.

This clonotype was seen ten or more times. The chain has TRBV20-1 and TRBJ2-1; 7 nucleotides agree with TRBD2. After removal of 3 bases from V and 9 bases from J, the junction contained 11 bases not matched to a gene. This CDR3 is 14 amino acids long. CDR1 is DFQATT and CDR2 is SNEGSKA in the germline V gene (reference sequence). Here the CDR3 reads CSASIRDYNREQFF. CDR3 coding DNA: TGCAGTGCTAGTATCCGGGACTATAACCGTGAGCAGTTCTTC.

This clonotype was detected ten times or more. V is TRBV12-3 or TRBV12-4 and J is TRBJ1-5, with TRBD1 identical over 12 bases. CDR3 length equals 15 residues. Germline trimming cut 6 bases from V and 5 bases from J; bases unmatched to any gene: 5. The CDR3: CASRMGQGADQPQHF. The CDR3 DNA reads TGTGCCAGCAGAATGGGACAGGGGGCCGATCAGCCCCAGCATTTT.

The V and J genes are TRBV6-1 and TRBJ2-5; no firm D call. The CDR3 runs 14 residues. CDR1 MNHNS and CDR2 SASEGT come from the germline V gene. V gave up 6 bases and J gave up 2 bases, with 13 bases separating them. The DNA of the CDR3 is TGTGCCAGCAGCCCCCTCCTACTGCAAGAGACCCAGTACTTC. It translates to CASSPLLLQETQYF.

This clonotype was seen at least ten times. This chain connects TRBV4-1 to TRBJ2-3; the match to TRBD2 covers 10 bases. This CDR3 comprises 20 residues. Germline CDR1 is MGHRA and CDR2 is YSYEKL. V shed 0 bases, J shed 0 bases, and the junction held 12 bases outside the gene matches. DNA of the CDR3: TGCGCCAGCAGCCAAGATTCCTTTGCGCTAGCGGGGGAGAGCACAGATACGCAGTATTTT. Its translation is CASSQDSFALAGESTDTQYF.